These T cell receptor beta chains were read from a single sample in a study of cytotoxic CD8 clonotypes in ibrutinib-treated CLL. Repertoires were generated with immunoSEQ multiplex PCR, while TCRdb's copy carries only in-frame clones and drops some. The sample includes a few hundred thousand clones, almost 80% of them seen just once. The material sequenced was PBMCs, taken before ibrutinib treatment. The receptors come from a human donor with chronic lymphocytic leukemia. Both conserved end residues are part of each CDR3. D genes are given only for firm matches. Size is omitted from some rows. Given values are once, few, many or a class for expanded clones.

CDR3aa: CAWSSRRAYEQYF
CDR3nt: TGTGCCTGGAGTTCACGGAGAGCCTACGAGCAGTACTTC
abundance: few
v_gene: TRBV30
j_gene: TRBJ2-7
d_gene: NA

CDR3aa: CASSLDSHNEQFF
CDR3nt: TGTGCCAGCAGCTTAGACTCTCACAATGAGCAGTTCTTC
abundance: NA
v_gene: TRBV7-3
j_gene: TRBJ2-1
d_gene: NA

CDR3aa: CAWSDGQGHTGELFF
CDR3nt: TGTGCCTGGAGTGACGGACAGGGACACACCGGGGAGCTGTTTTTT
abundance: NA
v_gene: TRBV30
j_gene: TRBJ2-2
d_gene: TRBD1

CDR3aa: CASSLVGAGTGKDYEQYF
CDR3nt: TGTGCCAGCAGCTTAGTGGGGGCCGGGACAGGGAAAGACTACGAGCAGTACTTC
abundance: once
v_gene: TRBV7-6
j_gene: TRBJ2-7
d_gene: TRBD1

CDR3aa: CASSPSGGENQPQHF
CDR3nt: TGTGCCAGCAGCCCGAGCGGGGGAGAGAATCAGCCCCAGCATTTT
abundance: NA
v_gene: TRBV9
j_gene: TRBJ1-5
d_gene: NA

CDR3aa: CASRMTGVHQPQHF
CDR3nt: TGTGCCAGCAGAATGACAGGGGTACATCAGCCCCAGCATTTT
abundance: NA
v_gene: TRBV28
j_gene: TRBJ1-5
d_gene: TRBD1

CDR3aa: CASSPGTGMGYEQYF
CDR3nt: TGTGCCAGCAGCCCTGGGACAGGGATGGGGTACGAGCAGTACTTC
abundance: NA
v_gene: TRBV7-2
j_gene: TRBJ2-7
d_gene: TRBD1

CDR3aa: CASSQPGGDSNQPQHF
CDR3nt: TGCGCCAGCAGTCAACCGGGAGGGGATAGCAATCAGCCCCAGCATTTT
abundance: NA
v_gene: TRBV23-1
j_gene: TRBJ1-5
d_gene: NA

CDR3aa: CASSGYTEAFF
CDR3nt: TGTGCCAGCAGCGGTTACACTGAAGCTTTCTTT
abundance: NA
v_gene: TRBV2
j_gene: TRBJ1-1
d_gene: NA

CDR3aa: CASSQLLGEGTNEKLFF
CDR3nt: TGTGCCAGCAGCCAACTCCTAGGCGAGGGGACTAATGAAAAACTGTTTTTT
abundance: NA
v_gene: TRBV4-2
j_gene: TRBJ1-4
d_gene: NA

CDR3aa: CASSQDFDYSYEQYF
CDR3nt: TGTGCCAGCAGCCAAGATTTCGATTACTCCTACGAGCAGTACTTC
abundance: NA
v_gene: TRBV4-2
j_gene: TRBJ2-7
d_gene: NA

CDR3aa: CASSLDFFADTQYF
CDR3nt: TGTGCCAGCAGCTTAGACTTTTTCGCAGATACGCAGTATTTT
abundance: few
v_gene: TRBV11-3
j_gene: TRBJ2-3
d_gene: NA

CDR3aa: CASSQDTGTDTQYF
CDR3nt: TGTGCCAGCTCCCAGGATACGGGAACAGATACGCAGTATTTT
abundance: NA
v_gene: TRBV18
j_gene: TRBJ2-3
d_gene: NA

CDR3aa: CASSPTVNSNSYEQYF
CDR3nt: TGTGCCAGCAGCCCCACCGTGAACTCCAACTCCTACGAGCAGTACTTC
abundance: NA
v_gene: TRBV5-4
j_gene: TRBJ2-7
d_gene: NA

CDR3aa: CASSGNGQSYEQYF
CDR3nt: TGTGCCAGCAGTGGCAACGGACAGTCCTACGAGCAGTACTTC
abundance: NA
v_gene: TRBV6-1
j_gene: TRBJ2-7
d_gene: NA

CDR3aa: CAGRGRGQEEEGDTQYF
CDR3nt: TGCGCCGGCAGAGGACGAGGACAGGAAGAAGAGGGAGATACGCAGTATTTT
abundance: NA
v_gene: TRBV4-3
j_gene: TRBJ2-3
d_gene: TRBD1

CDR3aa: CASSLPGQGNEQYF
CDR3nt: TGCGCCAGCAGTCTGCCGGGACAGGGGAACGAGCAGTACTTC
abundance: few
v_gene: TRBV23-1
j_gene: TRBJ2-7
d_gene: TRBD1

CDR3aa: CASSLGGYGLAGEETQYF
CDR3nt: TGCGCCAGCAGCTTGGGGGGATACGGACTAGCGGGAGAAGAGACCCAGTACTTC
abundance: NA
v_gene: TRBV5-1
j_gene: TRBJ2-5
d_gene: TRBD2

CDR3aa: CAWSRGAGQPQHF
CDR3nt: TGTGCCTGGAGCCGGGGCGCCGGTCAGCCCCAGCATTTT
abundance: NA
v_gene: TRBV30
j_gene: TRBJ1-5
d_gene: NA

CDR3aa: CASTRDRANTEAFF
CDR3nt: TGTGCCAGCACTAGGGACAGAGCCAACACTGAAGCTTTCTTT
abundance: once
v_gene: TRBV2
j_gene: TRBJ1-1
d_gene: TRBD1

CDR3aa: CAGQGVHEQYF
CDR3nt: TGTGCTGGACAGGGGGTCCACGAGCAGTACTTC
abundance: once
v_gene: TRBV30
j_gene: TRBJ2-7
d_gene: TRBD1

CDR3aa: CATLKPAGDTDTQYF
CDR3nt: TGTGCCACCCTCAAACCAGCGGGAGACACAGATACGCAGTATTTT
abundance: NA
v_gene: TRBV27
j_gene: TRBJ2-3
d_gene: TRBD2

CDR3aa: CASSLMATNTGELFF
CDR3nt: TGTGCCAGCAGCTTAATGGCGACTAACACCGGGGAGCTGTTTTTT
abundance: NA
v_gene: TRBV7-9
j_gene: TRBJ2-2
d_gene: NA